This entry lists 29 T cell receptor beta chains sequenced from one sample in a study of T and B cells in COVID-19 patients. Blood genomic DNA input for TRB amplification was 250-500 ng. Multiplex PCR with BIOMED2 TRB-A/B primer pools amplified TRB rearrangements. In TCRdb, the multiplex PCR reads were re-called with MiXCR into one record per CDR3 protein. The sample records 4,000 to 6,000 distinct CDR3 sequences, about 21% being singletons. The sample consisted of blood. The receptors were gathered from a human donor with active COVID-19.

V usage is TRBV7-2 and J usage is TRBJ2-5; 7 bases are a match to TRBD1. CDR1 is SGHTA, CDR2 FQGNSA, per germline. The CDR3 runs 14 residues. V was clipped by 5 bases and J by 4 bases; unmatched bases: 7. CDR3: CASSASTGVETQYF. CDR3 bases: TGTGCCAGCAGCGCGAGCACAGGGGTAGAGACCCAGTACTTC.

This clonotype was seen repeatedly, ten times or more. The chain carries TRBV24-1 and TRBJ2-3, with D possibly matching TRBD2 (6 bases). Trimming stripped 4 bases from V and 6 bases from J, with 16 bases between. Per germline, CDR1 KGHDR and CDR2 SFDVKD. The CDR3 has 15 amino acids. Here the CDR3 reads CATSDLRGARDTQYF. Here the CDR3 DNA reads TGTGCCACCAGTGACCTCCGCGGGGCCCGGGATACGCAGTATTTT.

This clonotype rates as medium-sized. The chain joins TRBV15 to TRBJ2-1; D might be TRBD1 or TRBD2, each matching 6 bases. The CDR3 has 15 amino acids. Germline CDR1 LNHNV, CDR2 YYDKDF (reference sequence). V dropped 11 bases and J dropped 0 bases, with 17 bases sitting between them. CDR3 in DNA: TGTGCCGCCGCGGGACAAAGCTACTCCTACAATGAGCAGTTCTTC. Protein product: CAAAGQSYSYNEQFF.

This clonotype qualifies as medium-sized (0.01 to 0.1%). The chain links TRBV19 to TRBJ2-7, with 10 nucleotides matching TRBD1. This CDR3 contains 18 residues. Germline CDR1 is LNHDA and CDR2 is SQIVND (reference sequence). Trimming at V came to 3 bases and at J to 3 bases, leaving 14 bases not matched to a gene. CDR3 sequence (DNA): TGTGCCAGTAGTATCCGTTATGGGGGACAGGGGTCCTACTACGAGCAGTACTTC. Its translation is CASSIRYGGQGSYYEQYF. Based on the CDR3 plus reference TRBV19 and TRBJ2-7, the full variable domain is DGGITQSPKYLFRKEGQNVTLSCEQNLNHDAMYWYRQDPGQGLRLIYYSQIVNDFQKGDIAEGYSVSREKKESFPLTVTSAQKNPTAFYLCASSIRYGGQGSYYEQYFGPGTRLTVT.

There are many counts of this clonotype. This rearrangement joins TRBV6-2 or TRBV6-3 to TRBJ2-7; D is unresolved. Deletions cut 8 bases from V and 2 bases from J, with 10 bases between. The length of the CDR3 is 12 residues. From germline, CDR1 is MNHEY and CDR2 SVGEGT. DNA for the CDR3: TGTGCCAGCGGAGATCGCCCCTACGAGCAGTACTTC. Translating gives CASGDRPYEQYF.

This sequence joins TRBV5-4 and TRBJ1-4; 7 nucleotides match TRBD1. This CDR3 comprises 16 residues. From germline, CDR1 is SGHNT and CDR2 YYREEE (reference sequence). The junction had 13 bases not matched to a gene; V was cut back by 6 bases and J by 5 bases. The CDR3 region is CASTVGGGTVNEKLFF. For the CDR3, the DNA is TGTGCCAGCACCGTTGGCGGGGGGACAGTGAATGAAAAACTGTTTTTT.

This clonotype is medium-sized. The chain uses TRBV12-3 or TRBV12-4 and TRBJ2-3; D possibly corresponds to TRBD2 (5 bases). The CDR3 runs to 14 residues. Trimming took off 3 bases at V and 2 bases at J, with 9 bases between the two ends. The DNA of the CDR3 is TGTGCCAGCAGTTTGGACTCAAACACAGATACGCAGTATTTT. This codes for CASSLDSNTDTQYF.

This clonotype is medium-sized (0.01 to 0.1%) within its sample. The gene calls are TRBV29-1 and TRBJ1-1; D remains ambiguous. In germline, CDR1 is SQVTM, CDR2 ANQGSEA. CDR3 length: 11 residues. V dropped 7 bases and J dropped 5 bases, with 11 bases sitting between them. The CDR3 DNA reads TGCAGCGGCGGTTGGGGTACTGAAGCTTTCTTT. Protein product: CSGGWGTEAFF.

There are many counts of this clonotype. The chain couples TRBV12-3 or TRBV12-4 to TRBJ2-5; 11 nucleotides align to TRBD2. This CDR3 spans 16 amino acids. V trimming: 2 bases; J trimming: 2 bases; junction bases outside the gene matches: 4. The DNA for the CDR3 is TGTGCCAGCAGTTTACATGGGACTAGCGGTCAAGAGACCCAGTACTTC. This encodes CASSLHGTSGQETQYF.

This clonotype was seen many times. This chain uses TRBV7-2 with TRBJ2-7; D remains unclear. This CDR3 comprises 12 residues. V was shortened by 5 bases and J by 1 base, with 6 bases between the two germline ends. Germline values: CDR1 SGHTA, CDR2 FQGNSA. For the CDR3, the DNA is TGTGCCAGCAGCCCCGTTTCCTACGAGCAGTACTTC. Encoded protein: CASSPVSYEQYF.

This clonotype is classed as medium-sized. The chain is built from TRBV29-1 and TRBJ2-7; D is uncertain. V was cut by 6 bases and J by 2 bases, with 20 bases left in between. The length of the CDR3 is 15 residues. Germline assignment: CDR1 SQVTM and CDR2 ANQGSEA. The CDR3 sequence is CSVTKSGSGAYEQYF. As DNA, the CDR3 is TGCAGCGTCACAAAGTCCGGGTCTGGGGCCTACGAGCAGTACTTC.

The V and J genes are TRBV30 and TRBJ1-2, with TRBD1 matching over 7 bases. CDR3 length equals 13 residues. The V gene end was trimmed by 3 bases and the J gene end by 4 bases; junction bases not matched to a gene: 5. Germline CDR1 GTSNPN, CDR2 SVGIG (reference sequence). The CDR3 nucleotides read TGTGCCTGGAGGTCGGGACAGCCCTATGGCTACACCTTC. Protein product: CAWRSGQPYGYTF.

This chain links TRBV19 with TRBJ2-7, with 10 bases identical to TRBD2. CDR3 length equals 15 residues. The V and J ends lost 5 bases and 2 bases, in that order; junction bases with no gene match: 6. The V gene's germline CDR1 is LNHDA and CDR2 SQIVND (reference sequence). The CDR3 sequence is CASSPGTSEPYEQYF. CDR3 sequence (DNA): TGTGCCAGTAGTCCCGGGACTAGCGAACCCTACGAGCAGTACTTC.

This rearrangement joins TRBV11-1 to TRBJ2-7; the match to TRBD1 covers 8 bases. This CDR3 has 15 residues. Germline V gene lookup returns CDR1 SGHAT and CDR2 FQDESV (reference sequence). With V trimmed by 1 base and J by 4 bases, 6 bases remained unmatched. CDR3: CASSLGTGTQYEQYF. The CDR3 nucleotides are TGTGCCAGCAGCTTAGGGACAGGGACCCAATACGAGCAGTACTTC.

The genes are TRBV28 and TRBJ1-2, with D hard to call. Germline lookup yields CDR1 MDHEN and CDR2 SYDVKM. Trimming removed 5 bases at V and 5 bases at J, with 3 bases between. The CDR3 spans 10 residues. CDR3 sequence (DNA): TGTGCCAGCAGTAGGTATGGCTACACCTTC. Translating it yields CASSRYGYTF.

This clonotype is medium-sized by share. The rearrangement uses TRBV12-3 or TRBV12-4 and TRBJ2-5; D is uncertain. V was cut by 5 bases and J by 2 bases, with 15 bases left in between. This CDR3 has 15 amino acids. The CDR3 loop reads CASSVSGSLQETQYF. The CDR3 DNA follows: TGTGCCAGCAGTGTTTCGGGCAGCTTACAAGAGACCCAGTACTTC.

The chain employs TRBV24-1 and TRBJ2-1; 8 bases agree with TRBD1. The V gene end was trimmed by 4 bases and the J gene end by 2 bases; junction bases not matched to a gene: 3. Germline V gene sequence: CDR1 KGHDR, CDR2 SFDVKD. The CDR3 is made up of 15 amino acids. CDR3 loop: CATSEQQGAYNEQFF. In DNA, the CDR3 is TGTGCCACCAGTGAGCAACAGGGGGCCTACAATGAGCAGTTCTTC.

By frequency in the sample, this clonotype is medium-sized. The chain joins TRBV6-5 to TRBJ2-7; TRBD1 matches 7 bases. The germline CDR1 and CDR2 sequences are MNHEY and SVGAGI. This CDR3 spans 12 amino acids. V shed 7 bases, J shed 2 bases, and the junction held 2 bases outside the gene matches. The CDR3 coding sequence is TGTGCCAGCAAGACAGGGACCTACGAGCAGTACTTC. This encodes CASKTGTYEQYF.

This clonotype is labeled as medium-sized (0.01 to 0.1%). The chain is built from TRBV30 and TRBJ2-1; no clear D. Germline CDR1 is GTSNPN and CDR2 is SVGIG (reference sequence). This CDR3 region has 13 residues. Trimming removed 0 bases at V and 8 bases at J, with 11 bases between. CDR3 sequence: CAWSVLRWDEQFF. The CDR3 DNA is TGTGCCTGGAGTGTACTAAGGTGGGATGAGCAGTTCTTC.

Judged by abundance, this clonotype is medium-sized. V gene TRBV19 combines with J gene TRBJ2-7, with 7 positions matching TRBD2. Trimming took 6 bases from V and 2 from J; bases not matched to a gene: 10. CDR1 is LNHDA and CDR2 is SQIVND in the germline V gene (reference sequence). This CDR3 comprises 15 residues. CDR3 sequence reads: CASSPGGRLAYEQYF. As DNA, the CDR3 is TGTGCCAGTAGCCCCGGGGGGAGGTTGGCCTACGAGCAGTACTTC.

This clonotype was picked up a small number of times. The rearrangement uses TRBV24-1 and TRBJ1-1; no definite D call. The CDR3 loop spans 12 amino acids. V lost 7 bases, J lost 6 bases, and 11 bases lay in between. Germline CDR1 is KGHDR and CDR2 is SFDVKD. In DNA, the CDR3 is TGTGCCACCAGGGGATTTGGAGCTGAAGCTTTCTTT. Encoded protein: CATRGFGAEAFF.

This clonotype is judged medium-sized. The rearrangement uses TRBV30 and TRBJ2-2, with 7 bases that match TRBD1. This CDR3 is built from 14 residues. Losses at the gene ends were 7 bases for V and 1 base for J; bases not matched to a gene: 6. From germline, CDR1 is GTSNPN and CDR2 SVGIG (reference sequence). For the CDR3, the DNA is TGTGCCTCTGGGACAGATGAGAACACCGGGGAGCTGTTTTTT. It is translated as CASGTDENTGELFF.

Sample share makes this clonotype medium-sized. The V and J genes are TRBV12-3 or TRBV12-4 and TRBJ2-5; 8 bases fit TRBD2. The CDR3 contains 13 residues. Losses at the gene ends were 6 bases for V and 4 bases for J; bases not matched to a gene: 4. The CDR3 DNA is TGTGCCAGCAGGGGACTAGTTGGAGAGACCCAGTACTTC. Protein: CASRGLVGETQYF.

The chain employs TRBV25-1 and TRBJ1-2; D call uncertain. V was pared by 3 bases and J by 5 bases, with 16 bases between. This CDR3 is 15 amino acids long. Looked up from germline, CDR1 is MGHDK and CDR2 is SYGVNS. CDR3 DNA: TGTGCCAGCAGTGAGTCGAGGGCCGCGCAATATGGCTACACCTTC. Protein: CASSESRAAQYGYTF.

The table lists this clonotype with a few counts. V usage is TRBV5-1 and J usage is TRBJ2-1, with 12 nucleotides matching TRBD2. This CDR3 comprises 18 residues. Germline CDR1 SGHRS, CDR2 YFSETQ. The trim removed 0 bases at V and 7 bases at J, leaving 11 bases unmatched. The CDR3 DNA follows: TGCGCCAGCAGCTTGGCCTTAGGACTAGCGGGAAGGTTAAATGAGCAGTTCTTC. Its translation is CASSLALGLAGRLNEQFF.

The chain carries TRBV6-5 and TRBJ2-2, with 7 bases fitting TRBD1. The ends lost 5 bases at V and 4 bases at J; junction bases unmatched: 7. The CDR3 has 15 residues. The V gene's germline CDR1 is MNHEY and CDR2 SVGAGI. The DNA of the CDR3 is TGTGCCAGCAGTACCGGGACAGAAATCACCGGGGAGCTGTTTTTT. This codes for CASSTGTEITGELFF.

This clonotype was found a few times. This chain joins TRBV4-2 and TRBJ2-6; 10 positions agree with TRBD2. Germline CDR1 reads LGHNA; CDR2 reads YNFKEQ. V was pared by 1 base and J by 1 base, with 7 bases of the junction left unmatched. CDR3 length equals 19 residues. DNA for the CDR3: TGTGCCAGCAGCCAAGTATCTAGCGGGAGTAAGTCTGGGGCCAACGTCCTGACTTTC. It encodes CASSQVSSGSKSGANVLTF.

Relative to its sample, this clonotype is medium-sized. The rearrangement links TRBV7-6 to TRBJ2-6; D remains ambiguous. CDR1 and CDR2 from the germline V gene are SGHVS and FNYEAQ. The CDR3 is made up of 17 amino acids. Trimming pared 3 bases from V and 0 bases from J, leaving 12 bases between. The CDR3 here is CASSFLFQDSGANVLTF. The CDR3 DNA is TGTGCCAGCAGCTTCCTGTTTCAGGACTCTGGGGCCAACGTCCTGACTTTC.

This clonotype has a handful of counts. The rearrangement links TRBV20-1 to TRBJ2-1; TRBD2 matches at 9 bases. V dropped 0 bases and J dropped 7; count of bases not matched to a gene: 10. Germline CDR1 DFQATT, CDR2 SNEGSKA (reference sequence). The CDR3 has 16 amino acids. CDR3 amino acids: CSARDTFRAGGNEQFF. DNA of the CDR3: TGCAGTGCTAGAGACACGTTTAGAGCGGGAGGTAATGAGCAGTTCTTC.